This paragraph reports one T cell receptor (beta chain). Its antigen is as yet unknown. This sample was included in a study of T-cell reconstitution after alpha-beta-depleted transplantation in children. Unique molecular identifiers were incorporated during preparation of the TCRbeta library. TCRdb reprocessed the PCR reads via MiXCR and lists one record per CDR3 protein. There are 750,000 to 950,000 distinct CDR3 sequences in the sample; under 20% occur only once, and approximately 5% lies in the top ten. Study-level points and caveats: Several hundred expanded graft clones reportedly supplied alpha-beta T cells about two months after transplant. The main origin of T-cell counts and diversity one year after transplant was newly produced T cells. Surviving recipient T cells and intrathymic progenitors accounted for some patients' high TCRbeta diversity at day 60.

The CDR3 runs 17 residues. V shed 2 bases and J shed 4 bases, with 19 bases lying between them. Germline CDR1 SGHNT, CDR2 YENEEA. Sequencing was performed on PBMCs, mostly from graft donor cells, taken 360 days after TCRalphabeta/CD19-depleted stem cell transplant. The source of this sequence is a male patient between 10 and 17 years old who had a stem cell transplant for acute lymphoblastic leukemia, so the T cells may come from the graft donor. This chain links TRBV11-3 with TRBJ2-3; D gene unclear. CDR3 loop: CASSLKGLGLSADTQYF. The CDR3 DNA reads as TGTGCCAGCAGCTTAAAAGGGTTAGGGCTAAGCGCAGATACGCAGTATTTT.